A few counts support the clone carrying this T cell receptor (beta chain). As yet, its antigen is unknown. Unique molecular identifiers had been added to the TCR beta cDNA libraries. T cells numbering roughly 0.9 to 10 million yielded cDNA molecules that totaled about 500,000. MiXCR, run by TCRdb on the PCR reads, gives a single entry per CDR3 protein. The sample holds roughly 540,000 distinct CDR3 sequences, under 40% seen once. The data belong to a study of post-analysis software for immune sequencing data. Overall study results and limits: The study found TRBV5-6, TRBV5-1 and TRBV20-1 among about five TRBV segments more frequent in patients than controls.

CDR1 is LNHDA and CDR2 is SQIVND in the germline V gene (reference sequence). The CDR3 runs to 15 residues. V lost 2 bases to trimming and J lost 2 bases; unmatched junction nucleotides: 4. The genes are TRBV19 and TRBJ2-7; 9 positions match TRBD1. The sample taken for sequencing was blood. This receptor was identified in a girl younger than 18 with multiple sclerosis. The CDR3 nucleotides are TGTGCCAGTAGTATATATGGGACAGGGACCTACGAGCAGTACTTC. Protein sequence: CASSIYGTGTYEQYF.